This T cell receptor (beta chain) appears in the sequencing data of a study of shared clonotypes between healthy human individuals. Study findings and constraints: Shared clonotypes: roughly 4.5% naive CD4, around 3.5% naive CD8, 2.3% memory CD4, around 0.4% memory CD8.

Germline lookup yields CDR1 MDHEN and CDR2 SYDVKM. The trim removed 6 bases at V and 9 bases at J, leaving 22 bases unmatched. CDR3 length: 18 residues. Notes on this clone: Its specificity is not known.

Sequenced by immunoSEQ multiplex PCR; TCRdb stores in-frame clones only, minus some. The sample holds hundreds of thousands of clones, 95% to 98% seen once. Naive CD8 populations comprised CD45RO-negative cells positively selected for CCR7, excluding terminally differentiated effector memory CD45RA+ cells. The study enrolled healthy HIV-negative adults without recent acute infections or vaccinations as donors. All donors were Caucasian adults living in Nashville, Tennessee. The J gene is TRBJ2-1, the V gene TRBV28, with 8 bases fitting TRBD1. The material sequenced was naive CD8+ T cells sorted from blood. This receptor was identified in a man under 40 in good health. The CDR3 spells CASRIPLWREGGTGEQFF. DNA for the CDR3: TGTGCCAGCAGAATCCCTTTGTGGCGGGAAGGGGGGACAGGTGAGCAGTTCTTC.